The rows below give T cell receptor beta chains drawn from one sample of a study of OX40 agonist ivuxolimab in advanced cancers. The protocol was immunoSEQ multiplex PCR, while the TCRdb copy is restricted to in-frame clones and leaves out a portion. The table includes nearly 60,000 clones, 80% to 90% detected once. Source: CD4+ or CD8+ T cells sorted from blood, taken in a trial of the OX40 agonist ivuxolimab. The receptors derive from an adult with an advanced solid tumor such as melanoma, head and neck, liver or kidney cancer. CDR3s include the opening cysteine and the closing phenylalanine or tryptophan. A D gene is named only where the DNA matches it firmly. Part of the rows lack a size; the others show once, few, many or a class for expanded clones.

CDR3aa: CASRAWGRGSTDTQYF
CDR3nt: TGTGCCAGCCGCGCGTGGGGCAGGGGATCCACAGATACGCAGTATTTT
v_gene: TRBV6-6
j_gene: TRBJ2-3
abundance: .
d_gene: .

CDR3aa: CASSLKETQYF
CDR3nt: TGTGCCAGCAGCTTGAAGGAGACCCAGTACTTC
v_gene: TRBV5-6
j_gene: TRBJ2-5
abundance: .
d_gene: .

CDR3aa: CASRGTGGYEQYF
CDR3nt: TGTGCCAGCAGGGGGACAGGGGGGTACGAGCAGTACTTC
v_gene: TRBV6-5
j_gene: TRBJ2-7
abundance: few
d_gene: TRBD1

CDR3aa: CASSLLDGVNEKLFF
CDR3nt: TGTGCCAGCAGTTTATTGGACGGCGTGAATGAAAAACTGTTTTTT
v_gene: TRBV28
j_gene: TRBJ1-4
abundance: .
d_gene: .

CDR3aa: CATSRDRTGYGYTF
CDR3nt: TGTGCCACCAGCAGAGATCGGACAGGGTATGGCTACACCTTC
v_gene: TRBV15
j_gene: TRBJ1-2
abundance: .
d_gene: TRBD1

CDR3aa: CASSVEGARSDTQYF
CDR3nt: TGTGCCAGCAGCGTAGAGGGTGCTAGGTCAGATACGCAGTATTTT
v_gene: TRBV9
j_gene: TRBJ2-3
abundance: once
d_gene: .

CDR3aa: CASSETESSGNTIYF
CDR3nt: TGTGCCAGCAGCGAGACAGAATCCTCTGGAAACACCATATATTTT
v_gene: TRBV9
j_gene: TRBJ1-3
abundance: .
d_gene: .

CDR3aa: CASSLAATDNEQFF
CDR3nt: TGTGCCAGCAGTTTAGCGGCTACTGACAATGAGCAGTTCTTC
v_gene: TRBV28
j_gene: TRBJ2-1
abundance: .
d_gene: .

CDR3aa: CASSLDRIGGNEKLFF
CDR3nt: TGCGCCAGCAGCTTGGACAGGATAGGGGGGAATGAAAAACTGTTTTTT
v_gene: TRBV5-1
j_gene: TRBJ1-4
abundance: .
d_gene: .

CDR3aa: CASSHPNRDHDYGYTF
CDR3nt: TGTGCCAGCAGCCATCCTAACAGGGATCACGACTATGGCTACACCTTC
v_gene: TRBV5-4
j_gene: TRBJ1-2
abundance: .
d_gene: .

CDR3aa: CASSLGGQGNTEAFF
CDR3nt: TGTGCCAGCAGCTTAGGTGGACAGGGGAACACTGAAGCTTTCTTT
v_gene: TRBV11-3
j_gene: TRBJ1-1
abundance: .
d_gene: TRBD1

CDR3aa: CASSSTGDSYEQYF
CDR3nt: TGTGCCAGCAGCTCCACAGGGGACTCCTACGAGCAGTACTTC
v_gene: TRBV5-4
j_gene: TRBJ2-7
abundance: .
d_gene: TRBD1

CDR3aa: CASSRAGREAFF
CDR3nt: TGTGCCAGCAGCCGGGCGGGGAGGGAAGCTTTCTTT
v_gene: TRBV11-3
j_gene: TRBJ1-1
abundance: .
d_gene: .

CDR3aa: CATRLGLQGYEQYF
CDR3nt: TGTGCCACCAGATTAGGGTTACAGGGCTACGAGCAGTACTTC
v_gene: TRBV2
j_gene: TRBJ2-7
abundance: .
d_gene: .

CDR3aa: CASTPAGGLNTEAFF
CDR3nt: TGCGCCAGCACCCCTGCTGGGGGGCTGAACACTGAAGCTTTCTTT
v_gene: TRBV5-1
j_gene: TRBJ1-1
abundance: .
d_gene: .

CDR3aa: CASSKDRDTGELFF
CDR3nt: TGTGCCAGCAGCAAAGACAGAGACACCGGGGAGCTGTTTTTT
v_gene: TRBV7-9
j_gene: TRBJ2-2
abundance: once
d_gene: .

CDR3aa: CASSWNRGRTEAFF
CDR3nt: TGTGCCAGCAGCTGGAACAGGGGGCGGACTGAAGCTTTCTTT
v_gene: TRBV5-4
j_gene: TRBJ1-1
abundance: .
d_gene: TRBD1

CDR3aa: CASSFGTANEKLFF
CDR3nt: TGCGCCAGCAGCTTCGGGACAGCTAATGAAAAACTGTTTTTT
v_gene: TRBV5-1
j_gene: TRBJ1-4
abundance: few
d_gene: TRBD1

CDR3aa: CASSELAGGRNEQFF
CDR3nt: TGTGCCAGCAGTGAACTAGCGGGGGGGAGAAATGAGCAGTTCTTC
v_gene: TRBV9
j_gene: TRBJ2-1
abundance: .
d_gene: TRBD2

CDR3aa: CASRLDGGNTIYF
CDR3nt: TGTGCCAGCAGGCTGGACGGGGGAAACACCATATATTTT
v_gene: TRBV7-3
j_gene: TRBJ1-3
abundance: .
d_gene: .

CDR3aa: CASSLPGQGARNTEAFF
CDR3nt: TGCGCCAGCAGCTTACCGGGACAGGGGGCTCGGAACACTGAAGCTTTCTTT
v_gene: TRBV5-1
j_gene: TRBJ1-1
abundance: .
d_gene: TRBD1

CDR3aa: CASSDPGQGIYEQYF
CDR3nt: TGTGCCAGCAGTGACCCGGGACAGGGGATCTACGAGCAGTACTTC
v_gene: TRBV6-4
j_gene: TRBJ2-7
abundance: .
d_gene: TRBD1

CDR3aa: CASEGQGAYEQYF
CDR3nt: TGTGCCAGCGAAGGACAGGGAGCCTACGAGCAGTACTTC
v_gene: TRBV6-4
j_gene: TRBJ2-7
abundance: once
d_gene: TRBD1

CDR3aa: CASRQTAANYGYTF
CDR3nt: TGTGCCAGCAGGCAGACAGCCGCTAACTATGGCTACACCTTC
v_gene: TRBV2
j_gene: TRBJ1-2
abundance: .
d_gene: .

CDR3aa: CASSPGTGGGELFF
CDR3nt: TGTGCCAGCAGCCCCGGGACAGGGGGCGGGGAGCTGTTTTTT
v_gene: TRBV7-6
j_gene: TRBJ2-2
abundance: .
d_gene: TRBD1

CDR3aa: CASSEFTGTEQFF
CDR3nt: TGTGCCAGCAGTGAATTCACAGGGACTGAGCAGTTCTTC
v_gene: TRBV6-1
j_gene: TRBJ2-1
abundance: .
d_gene: .

CDR3aa: CASSLSGTRNSPLHF
CDR3nt: TGTGCCAGCAGCTTATCCGGGACAAGAAATTCACCCCTCCACTTT
v_gene: TRBV7-9
j_gene: TRBJ1-6
abundance: .
d_gene: .

CDR3aa: CSVGQGQETQYF
CDR3nt: TGCAGCGTCGGACAGGGGCAAGAGACCCAGTACTTC
v_gene: TRBV29-1
j_gene: TRBJ2-5
abundance: .
d_gene: TRBD1

CDR3aa: CASKGDTNIQYF
CDR3nt: TGTGCCAGTAAAGGGGACACGAACATTCAGTACTTC
v_gene: TRBV19
j_gene: TRBJ2-4
abundance: .
d_gene: .

CDR3aa: CASSGRDGAENIQYF
CDR3nt: TGTGCCAGTAGTGGTAGGGACGGCGCTGAAAACATTCAGTACTTC
v_gene: TRBV19
j_gene: TRBJ2-4
abundance: few
d_gene: .

CDR3aa: CARWPFDRDSYEQYF
CDR3nt: TGTGCCCGATGGCCCTTCGACAGGGACTCCTACGAGCAGTACTTC
v_gene: TRBV27
j_gene: TRBJ2-7
abundance: .
d_gene: TRBD1

CDR3aa: CASSRPPGGTEAFF
CDR3nt: TGTGCCAGCAGCAGACCCCCAGGGGGCACTGAAGCTTTCTTT
v_gene: TRBV7-9
j_gene: TRBJ1-1
abundance: few
d_gene: TRBD1

CDR3aa: CATTGQYSNQPQHF
CDR3nt: TGTGCCACCACCGGACAGTATAGCAATCAGCCCCAGCATTTT
v_gene: TRBV15
j_gene: TRBJ1-5
abundance: .
d_gene: .

CDR3aa: CSARVLDEQFF
CDR3nt: TGCAGTGCTAGAGTTCTGGATGAGCAGTTCTTC
v_gene: TRBV20-1
j_gene: TRBJ2-1
abundance: .
d_gene: .

CDR3aa: CASSLNSYNEQFF
CDR3nt: TGTGCCAGCAGCTTAAACTCCTACAATGAGCAGTTCTTC
v_gene: TRBV7-3
j_gene: TRBJ2-1
abundance: once
d_gene: .

CDR3aa: CASSLTPGHDSPLHF
CDR3nt: TGTGCCAGCAGTCTTACCCCGGGACACGATTCACCCCTCCACTTT
v_gene: TRBV5-4
j_gene: TRBJ1-6
abundance: few
d_gene: .

CDR3aa: CASSQDRLPGELFF
CDR3nt: TGCGCCAGCAGCCAAGATCGGCTGCCCGGGGAGCTGTTTTTT
v_gene: TRBV4-1
j_gene: TRBJ2-2
abundance: .
d_gene: .

CDR3aa: CASSSAERDTEAFF
CDR3nt: TGCGCCAGCAGCTCGGCTGAAAGGGACACTGAAGCTTTCTTT
v_gene: TRBV5-1
j_gene: TRBJ1-1
abundance: .
d_gene: .

CDR3aa: CASSSDGSSYNSPLHF
CDR3nt: TGCGCCAGCAGCTCCGACGGAAGCTCCTATAATTCACCCCTCCACTTT
v_gene: TRBV5-1
j_gene: TRBJ1-6
abundance: .
d_gene: .

CDR3aa: CASSLGSGQHYEQYF
CDR3nt: TGTGCCAGCAGCTTAGGGTCGGGACAGCACTACGAGCAGTACTTC
v_gene: TRBV7-6
j_gene: TRBJ2-7
abundance: .
d_gene: TRBD1

CDR3aa: CASGSPGGLNTGELFF
CDR3nt: TGTGCTAGTGGTTCCCCGGGGGGACTCAACACCGGGGAGCTGTTTTTT
v_gene: TRBV12-5
j_gene: TRBJ2-2
abundance: .
d_gene: TRBD2

CDR3aa: CASSLISGNGYTF
CDR3nt: TGTGCCAGCAGCTTGATATCAGGGAATGGCTACACCTTC
v_gene: TRBV5-4
j_gene: TRBJ1-2
abundance: .
d_gene: .

CDR3aa: CASSTFLGTGSIYEQYF
CDR3nt: TGTGCCAGTAGTACATTCCTAGGGACGGGATCTATCTACGAGCAGTACTTC
v_gene: TRBV19
j_gene: TRBJ2-7
abundance: .
d_gene: .

CDR3aa: CASSLGVQRDTIYF
CDR3nt: TGTGCCAGCAGCTTAGGCGTCCAAAGGGACACCATATATTTT
v_gene: TRBV7-2
j_gene: TRBJ1-3
abundance: .
d_gene: .

CDR3aa: CASRFGRNNQPQHF
CDR3nt: TGTGCCAGCAGATTCGGGAGAAACAATCAGCCCCAGCATTTT
v_gene: TRBV2
j_gene: TRBJ1-5
abundance: medium-sized
d_gene: .

CDR3aa: CASSPSPKGAPGELFF
CDR3nt: TGTGCCAGCAGCCCCAGCCCGAAGGGGGCTCCCGGGGAGCTGTTTTTT
v_gene: TRBV28
j_gene: TRBJ2-2
abundance: .
d_gene: TRBD1

CDR3aa: CSARGNMNTEAFF
CDR3nt: TGCAGCGCACGGGGGAACATGAACACTGAAGCTTTCTTT
v_gene: TRBV29-1
j_gene: TRBJ1-1
abundance: .
d_gene: .

CDR3aa: CASSQTNVGELFF
CDR3nt: TGTGCCAGCAGTCAAACCAACGTTGGGGAGCTGTTTTTT
v_gene: TRBV11-3
j_gene: TRBJ2-2
abundance: .
d_gene: .

CDR3aa: CASMVPFGNTEAFF
CDR3nt: TGCGCCAGCATGGTGCCTTTCGGGAACACTGAAGCTTTCTTT
v_gene: TRBV5-1
j_gene: TRBJ1-1
abundance: .
d_gene: .

CDR3aa: CASSAVLAGPYNEQFF
CDR3nt: TGTGCCAGCAGCGCGGTCTTAGCGGGGCCATACAATGAGCAGTTCTTC
v_gene: TRBV5-4
j_gene: TRBJ2-1
abundance: .
d_gene: TRBD2

CDR3aa: CASGLVNEQYF
CDR3nt: TGTGCTAGTGGTTTGGTAAACGAGCAGTACTTC
v_gene: TRBV12-5
j_gene: TRBJ2-7
abundance: .
d_gene: .

CDR3aa: CASSLTTGGAEEQYF
CDR3nt: TGTGCCAGCAGCTTGACCACAGGGGGCGCAGAAGAGCAGTACTTC
v_gene: TRBV5-6
j_gene: TRBJ2-7
abundance: .
d_gene: TRBD1

CDR3aa: CASSIDQGMNTEAFF
CDR3nt: TGTGCCAGTAGTATAGATCAGGGGATGAACACTGAAGCTTTCTTT
v_gene: TRBV19
j_gene: TRBJ1-1
abundance: .
d_gene: .

CDR3aa: CASSISGLGRETQYF
CDR3nt: TGTGCCAGTAGTATCAGCGGACTGGGCCGGGAGACCCAGTACTTC
v_gene: TRBV19
j_gene: TRBJ2-5
abundance: .
d_gene: .

CDR3aa: CASSPQQGRTNYGYTF
CDR3nt: TGTGCCAGCAGCCCCCAACAGGGGCGCACTAACTATGGCTACACCTTC
v_gene: TRBV14
j_gene: TRBJ1-2
abundance: .
d_gene: TRBD1